The next 15 T cell receptor beta chains were all read from a single sample in a study of shared clonotypes between healthy human individuals. Cells designated naive CD8 were CD45RO-negative and were positively selected for CCR7, with terminally differentiated effector memory CD45RA+ cells excluded. Generated by immunoSEQ multiplex PCR, the TCRdb table keeps only in-frame clones and is missing some. The sample yields about 1,900,000 clones, just under 95% seen once. Sequencing was performed on naive CD8+ T cells sorted from blood. The source of these receptors is a man younger than 35 in good health.

The chain is built from TRBV7-6 and TRBJ2-3, with 7 bases lining up with TRBD2. This CDR3 is built from 16 residues. V was pared by 0 bases and J by 4 bases, with 7 bases of the junction left unmatched. The germline CDR1 and CDR2 sequences are SGHVS and FNYEAQ. CDR3 residues: CASSLAGGSPPDTQYF. CDR3 nucleotide sequence: TGTGCCAGCAGCTTAGCCGGCGGGAGCCCCCCAGATACGCAGTATTTT.

This clone was seen a single time. This rearrangement joins TRBV27 to TRBJ2-7, with TRBD2 matching over 13 bases. The CDR3 has 18 residues. V was clipped by 5 bases and J by 5 bases; unmatched bases: 15. Per the germline V gene, CDR1 is MNHEY and CDR2 is SMNVEV (reference sequence). The CDR3 DNA is TGTGCCAGCAGTCCAACTGGACTAGCGGGAGTCGTCATCAACGAGCAGTACTTC. This translates into CASSPTGLAGVVINEQYF.

The rearrangement joins TRBV9 to TRBJ1-1; 8 bases are a match to TRBD1. The V gene end was trimmed by 4 bases and the J gene end by 6 bases; junction bases not matched to a gene: 8. The CDR3 extends over 14 amino acids. Germline-derived CDR1 and CDR2 are SGDLS and YYNGEE. The CDR3 protein is CASSLQGGDAEAFF. The CDR3 DNA is TGTGCCAGCAGCCTACAGGGGGGTGACGCTGAAGCTTTCTTT.

This clone was seen once. The chain uses TRBV30 and TRBJ2-5, with D possibly being TRBD1 or TRBD2 (5 bases each). V was shortened by 2 bases and J by 5 bases, with 15 bases between the two germline ends. This CDR3 contains 14 residues. Germline V CDR1 and CDR2: GTSNPN, SVGIG (reference sequence). The CDR3: CAWSTGTLWETQYF. The CDR3 region has the DNA TGTGCCTGGAGTACCGGGACCCTCTGGGAGACCCAGTACTTC.

The rearrangement joins TRBV30 to TRBJ2-1, with D perhaps given as TRBD1 or TRBD2 (6 bases each). This CDR3 has 13 residues. Germline V gene lookup returns CDR1 GTSNPN and CDR2 SVGIG (reference sequence). V was trimmed by 0 bases and J by 9 bases, leaving 12 bases between them. In DNA, the CDR3 is TGTGCCTGGAGTGTAGGGGGGTTTGGTGAGCAGTTCTTC. The encoded protein is CAWSVGGFGEQFF.

This chain uses TRBV4-1 with TRBJ2-7; no definite D call. V was clipped by 3 bases and J by 9 bases, with 9 bases between them. CDR1 MGHRA and CDR2 YSYEKL come from the germline V gene. CDR3 length: 11 amino acids. CDR3 sequence: CASSHLGGQYF. DNA for the CDR3: TGCGCCAGCAGCCACTTGGGTGGGCAGTACTTC.

This clone was found a few times. The same CDR3 is also encoded by other DNA sequences in this sample. The rearrangement uses TRBV11-2 and TRBJ2-7, with 10 nucleotides matching TRBD1. CDR1 and CDR2 from the germline V gene are SGHAT and FQNNGV. V trimming: 3 bases; J trimming: 3 bases; junction bases outside the gene matches: 2. The CDR3 contains 14 residues. CDR3 DNA sequence: TGTGCCAGCAGCTTCGGGACAGGGGACTACGAGCAGTACTTC. Amino acid sequence: CASSFGTGDYEQYF.

CDR3 protein: CASSLGTGLEKLFF. Here the CDR3 DNA reads TGTGCCAGCAGTTTGGGGACAGGGTTGGAAAAACTGTTTTTT. The chain joins TRBV27 to TRBJ1-4; 9 bases map to TRBD1. The germline gives CDR1 MNHEY, CDR2 SMNVEV (reference sequence). Germline trimming cut 3 bases from V and 8 bases from J; bases unmatched to any gene: 4. The CDR3 runs 14 residues.

The genes are TRBV7-9 and TRBJ1-1, with D possibly matching TRBD1 (6 bases). V was shortened by 5 bases and J by 0 bases, with 16 bases between the two germline ends. Germline loops: CDR1 SEHNR, CDR2 FQNEAQ (reference sequence). This CDR3 is 16 amino acids long. In DNA form, the CDR3 reads TGTGCCAGCAGCACAAACCGGGACACCTTGAACACTGAAGCTTTCTTT. Its translation is CASSTNRDTLNTEAFF.

The V call is TRBV6-5, the J call TRBJ2-7; D uncertain. The CDR3 has 14 residues. From germline, CDR1 is MNHEY and CDR2 SVGAGI. With 0 bases removed from V and 2 bases from J, the gap between germline ends came to 8 bases. DNA of the CDR3: TGTGCCAGCAGTTACTCAACCGAGACCTACGAGCAGTACTTC. It translates to CASSYSTETYEQYF.

This clone came up once. As DNA, the CDR3 is TGCGCCAGCAGCTCCCGCCCGGAGGTGGGAGAGCAGTACTTC. It encodes CASSSRPEVGEQYF. The chain employs TRBV5-1 and TRBJ2-7; tentative D call: TRBD2 (5 bases). The CDR3 loop spans 14 amino acids. Trimming pared 3 bases from V and 7 bases from J, leaving 17 bases between. From germline, CDR1 is SGHRS and CDR2 YFSETQ.

The chain joins TRBV5-6 to TRBJ2-7, with D perhaps matching TRBD1 or TRBD2 (5 bases each). Germline V gene sequence: CDR1 SGHDT, CDR2 YYEEEE. The CDR3 totals 14 residues. Trimming took off 0 bases at V and 6 bases at J, with 13 bases between the two ends. The CDR3 DNA reads TGTGCCAGCAGCTTGGGTCTGGCAGGGACCGAGCAGTACTTC. As protein: CASSLGLAGTEQYF.

In nucleotides, the CDR3 is TGCGCCAGCAGCCATCACACGGGGAGCTCCTACGAGCAGTACTTC. Translating it yields CASSHHTGSSYEQYF. The gene calls are TRBV4-1 and TRBJ2-7, with a possible D match to TRBD2 (5 bases). There are 15 residues in the CDR3. From germline, CDR1 is MGHRA and CDR2 YSYEKL. The germline V and J ends were trimmed by 3 bases and 0 bases, with 12 bases remaining between them.

A remark on this clone: Other nucleotide sequences in the sample specify the same CDR3. The chain's CDR3 is CASSPQGVEAFF. The CDR3, as DNA: TGTGCCAGCAGCCCCCAGGGTGTTGAAGCTTTCTTT. This sequence joins TRBV7-9 and TRBJ1-1; tentative D call: TRBD1 (5 bases). Germline CDR1 reads SEHNR; CDR2 reads FQNEAQ (reference sequence). Trimming took off 5 bases at V and 7 bases at J, with 11 bases between the two ends. The CDR3 runs 12 residues.

As to this clone: One junction end disagrees with the germline gene, perhaps due to a read error. The genes are TRBV7-7 and TRBJ2-7; D is tentatively TRBD1 or TRBD2 (5 bases each). The CDR3 runs to 14 residues. In germline, CDR1 is SSHAT, CDR2 FNYEAQ (reference sequence). The CDR3 here is CASSPLGVNYEQYF. CDR3 bases: TGTGCTAGCAGCCCCTTGGGGGTAAACTACGAGCAGTACTTC. The variable domain in full, with the rest retrieved from reference TRBV7-7 and TRBJ2-7, is GAGVSQSPRYKVTKRGQDVTLRCDPISSHATLYWYQQALGQGPEFLTYFNYEAQPDKSGLPSDRFSAERPEGSISTLTIQRTEQRDSAMYRCASSPLGVNYEQYFGPGTRLTVT.